A selection of T cell receptor beta chains follows, all from one sample in a study of T cell responses to AZD1222 COVID-19 vaccine. Assay used: immunoSEQ multiplex PCR; TCRdb lists only in-frame clones, some missing. Of 180,000 or so clones listed, 88% are singletons. Sequenced material: peripheral blood, taken 28 days after the second AZD1222 dose. These receptor sequences come from an adult who received the AZD1222 COVID-19 vaccine. The CDR3 runs from the conserved cysteine through the conserved F or W. Each record gives: J gene, clone size, V gene, D gene, CDR3 DNA, CDR3 protein. D genes are given only for firm matches. Clone size is given for some rows only: seen once, a few or many times, or a class if the clone is expanded.

j_gene: TRBJ2-2
abundance: NA
v_gene: TRBV5-7
d_gene: TRBD2
CDR3nt: TGTGCCAGCAGCGCAGGGACTAGCGGGAGGACCGCCGGGGAGCTGTTTTTT
CDR3aa: CASSAGTSGRTAGELFF

j_gene: TRBJ2-7
abundance: few
v_gene: TRBV18
d_gene: NA
CDR3nt: TGTGCCAGCTCACCTCGGACAGAAACCTACGAGCAGTACTTC
CDR3aa: CASSPRTETYEQYF

j_gene: TRBJ2-7
abundance: NA
v_gene: TRBV3-1/TRBV3-2
d_gene: NA
CDR3nt: TGTGCCAGCAGCCAAGAGGGTCCGACTAGTCCGAGTCTCTACGAGCAGTACTTC
CDR3aa: CASSQEGPTSPSLYEQYF

j_gene: TRBJ1-3
abundance: NA
v_gene: TRBV28
d_gene: NA
CDR3nt: TGTGCCAGCAGTGCTCCACGAAACACCATATATTTT
CDR3aa: CASSAPRNTIYF

j_gene: TRBJ1-3
abundance: NA
v_gene: TRBV5-1
d_gene: NA
CDR3nt: TGCGCCAGCAGCTTGGGGGGGTCCTCTGGAAACACCATATATTTT
CDR3aa: CASSLGGSSGNTIYF

j_gene: TRBJ2-2
abundance: NA
v_gene: TRBV7-3
d_gene: NA
CDR3nt: TGTGCCAGCAGCTCCGGACCCACCGGGGAGCTGTTTTTT
CDR3aa: CASSSGPTGELFF

j_gene: TRBJ1-2
abundance: few
v_gene: TRBV28
d_gene: NA
CDR3nt: TGTGCCAGCAGTCAGGGGTCCTCCCGCGGCTACACCTTC
CDR3aa: CASSQGSSRGYTF

j_gene: TRBJ2-7
abundance: NA
v_gene: TRBV19
d_gene: NA
CDR3nt: TGTGCCAGTAGTAAGGACAGCTACGAGCAGTACTTC
CDR3aa: CASSKDSYEQYF

j_gene: TRBJ2-7
abundance: NA
v_gene: TRBV2
d_gene: TRBD1
CDR3nt: TGTGCCAGCAGTGAAGCGCAGGGGGCTACCTCCGAGCAGTACTTC
CDR3aa: CASSEAQGATSEQYF

j_gene: TRBJ1-1
abundance: NA
v_gene: TRBV10-3
d_gene: NA
CDR3nt: TGTGCCATCAGTGAGAAAGGGGCCAACACTGAAGCTTTCTTT
CDR3aa: CAISEKGANTEAFF

j_gene: TRBJ2-1
abundance: NA
v_gene: TRBV19
d_gene: TRBD2
CDR3nt: TGTGCCAGCAAGTACCGACTAGCGAGCATTGAAGAGCAGTTCTTC
CDR3aa: CASKYRLASIEEQFF

j_gene: TRBJ2-7
abundance: NA
v_gene: TRBV28
d_gene: NA
CDR3nt: TGTGCCAGCAGTTTACGGGGGTTTACCTACGAGCAGTACTTC
CDR3aa: CASSLRGFTYEQYF

j_gene: TRBJ1-5
abundance: NA
v_gene: TRBV2
d_gene: TRBD1
CDR3nt: TGTGCCAGCAGTACTGACAGGGTTAGCAATCAGCCCCAGCATTTT
CDR3aa: CASSTDRVSNQPQHF

j_gene: TRBJ2-1
abundance: NA
v_gene: TRBV28
d_gene: NA
CDR3nt: TGTGCCAGCAGTTTATCCCCCAGCTACAATGAGCAGTTCTTC
CDR3aa: CASSLSPSYNEQFF

j_gene: TRBJ2-7
abundance: NA
v_gene: TRBV5-6
d_gene: TRBD2
CDR3nt: TGTGCCAGCAGCTTGATAGGGGGGACTAGCGGGAGGGCCAGGTACGAGCAGTACTTC
CDR3aa: CASSLIGGTSGRARYEQYF

j_gene: TRBJ2-5
abundance: NA
v_gene: TRBV7-2
d_gene: NA
CDR3nt: TGTGCCAGCAGTTCAAGCGGAGGGGGGACCCAGTACTTC
CDR3aa: CASSSSGGGTQYF

j_gene: TRBJ2-3
abundance: few
v_gene: TRBV5-1
d_gene: TRBD1
CDR3nt: TGCGCCAGCAGCATTGGACAGGGGCCAGATACGCAGTATTTT
CDR3aa: CASSIGQGPDTQYF

j_gene: TRBJ2-3
abundance: NA
v_gene: TRBV9
d_gene: NA
CDR3nt: TGTGCCAGCAGCGTAATGCCGGGACAAGGAGATACGCAGTATTTT
CDR3aa: CASSVMPGQGDTQYF

j_gene: TRBJ1-1
abundance: NA
v_gene: TRBV5-4
d_gene: TRBD1
CDR3nt: TGTGCCAGCAGCATGGACAGGGGCACTGAAGCTTTCTTT
CDR3aa: CASSMDRGTEAFF

j_gene: TRBJ2-2
abundance: NA
v_gene: TRBV28
d_gene: TRBD2
CDR3nt: TGTGCCAGCACCAACGTAGCGGGTGCTAGTGTCACCGGGGAGCTGTTTTTT
CDR3aa: CASTNVAGASVTGELFF

j_gene: TRBJ2-3
abundance: NA
v_gene: TRBV7-9
d_gene: TRBD1
CDR3nt: TGTGCCAGCAGCGGCCAAGGGGACAGCCGCACAGATACGCAGTATTTT
CDR3aa: CASSGQGDSRTDTQYF

j_gene: TRBJ1-5
abundance: NA
v_gene: TRBV7-2
d_gene: NA
CDR3nt: TGTGCCAGCAGCAATGAGGGTGTGAGCAATCAGCCCCAGCATTTT
CDR3aa: CASSNEGVSNQPQHF

j_gene: TRBJ2-5
abundance: NA
v_gene: TRBV11-2
d_gene: NA
CDR3nt: TGTGCCAGCAGCTTAACTGGGACTTCCCAAGAGACCCAGTACTTC
CDR3aa: CASSLTGTSQETQYF

j_gene: TRBJ2-1
abundance: once
v_gene: TRBV5-4
d_gene: NA
CDR3nt: TGTGCCAGCAGACTAGGGGCTGAGCAGTTCTTC
CDR3aa: CASRLGAEQFF

j_gene: TRBJ1-4
abundance: NA
v_gene: TRBV25-1
d_gene: TRBD1
CDR3nt: TGTGCCAGCGACGGAGGGGGCTCGGTCGGGAATGAAAAACTGTTTTTT
CDR3aa: CASDGGGSVGNEKLFF

j_gene: TRBJ2-1
abundance: NA
v_gene: TRBV28
d_gene: NA
CDR3nt: TGTGCCAGTAGCGGACTCTACAATGAGCAGTTCTTC
CDR3aa: CASSGLYNEQFF

j_gene: TRBJ2-3
abundance: NA
v_gene: TRBV28
d_gene: NA
CDR3nt: TGTGCCAGCAGTACGGCGGGCTCTGGCGTATCGGATACGCAGTATTTT
CDR3aa: CASSTAGSGVSDTQYF

j_gene: TRBJ2-5
abundance: NA
v_gene: TRBV5-1
d_gene: NA
CDR3nt: TGCGCCAGCAGCTTGGTCCCGGGGCAAGAGACCCAGTACTTC
CDR3aa: CASSLVPGQETQYF

j_gene: TRBJ1-3
abundance: NA
v_gene: TRBV7-2
d_gene: NA
CDR3nt: TGTGCCAGCAGCTTAGCGGCGGGAAACACCATATATTTT
CDR3aa: CASSLAAGNTIYF

j_gene: TRBJ2-2
abundance: NA
v_gene: TRBV11-2
d_gene: NA
CDR3nt: TGTGCCAGCAGCTTGGGGGACTCCCGAAGGGGGGAGCTGTTTTTT
CDR3aa: CASSLGDSRRGELFF

j_gene: TRBJ2-3
abundance: NA
v_gene: TRBV11-2
d_gene: NA
CDR3nt: TGTGCCAGCAGCCTAACAGGTCCAGATACGCAGTATTTT
CDR3aa: CASSLTGPDTQYF

j_gene: TRBJ2-7
abundance: NA
v_gene: TRBV12-3/TRBV12-4
d_gene: TRBD2
CDR3nt: TGTGCCAGCAGCCGGGAGGGCGTCCACTTC
CDR3aa: CASSREGVHF

j_gene: TRBJ2-3
abundance: NA
v_gene: TRBV4-1
d_gene: NA
CDR3nt: TGCGCCAGCAGCCAAGGGCAAAACACAGATACGCAGTATTTT
CDR3aa: CASSQGQNTDTQYF

j_gene: TRBJ2-2
abundance: NA
v_gene: TRBV5-1
d_gene: NA
CDR3nt: TGCGCCAGCTTAGAAGGGAACACCGGGGAGCTGTTTTTT
CDR3aa: CASLEGNTGELFF

j_gene: TRBJ2-1
abundance: NA
v_gene: TRBV28
d_gene: NA
CDR3nt: TGTGCCAGCCTTCAGGGGACCAAGAACAATGAGCAGTTCTTC
CDR3aa: CASLQGTKNNEQFF

j_gene: TRBJ1-2
abundance: few
v_gene: TRBV28
d_gene: TRBD1
CDR3nt: TGTGCCAGCAGTTTATCCACCAGACGGACAGGGGAGGGCTACACCTTC
CDR3aa: CASSLSTRRTGEGYTF

j_gene: TRBJ2-2
abundance: NA
v_gene: TRBV28
d_gene: TRBD2
CDR3nt: TGTGCCAGCACCCTATATGCGGGGGGCGCGTTCACCGGGGAGCTGTTTTTT
CDR3aa: CASTLYAGGAFTGELFF

j_gene: TRBJ1-5
abundance: NA
v_gene: TRBV19
d_gene: TRBD1
CDR3nt: TGTGCCAGTAGTAAGGGACAGGGGAATCAGCCCCAGCATTTT
CDR3aa: CASSKGQGNQPQHF

j_gene: TRBJ1-2
abundance: NA
v_gene: TRBV6-2/TRBV6-3
d_gene: TRBD1
CDR3nt: TGTGCCAGCAGTTCCGGACAGGGACTCCTCGCTAACTATGGCTACACCTTC
CDR3aa: CASSSGQGLLANYGYTF

j_gene: TRBJ1-2
abundance: NA
v_gene: TRBV7-3
d_gene: TRBD1
CDR3nt: TGTGCCAGCAGCTCTGGGACAGGGGTCCTTAATGGCTACACCTTC
CDR3aa: CASSSGTGVLNGYTF

j_gene: TRBJ2-2
abundance: NA
v_gene: TRBV19
d_gene: NA
CDR3nt: TGTGCCGGGGGTAGGGGCAGGGGAGTTTCGGGCACCGGGGAGCTGTTTTTT
CDR3aa: CAGGRGRGVSGTGELFF

j_gene: TRBJ2-3
abundance: NA
v_gene: TRBV5-8
d_gene: TRBD2
CDR3nt: TGTGCCAGCAGCTTACTAGCGACAAGCACAGATACGCAGTATTTT
CDR3aa: CASSLLATSTDTQYF

j_gene: TRBJ1-6
abundance: NA
v_gene: TRBV7-8
d_gene: TRBD1
CDR3nt: TGTGCCAGCAGACGGGACAGGGCAACCTTTAGGTCACCCCTCCACTTT
CDR3aa: CASRRDRATFRSPLHF

j_gene: TRBJ1-4
abundance: NA
v_gene: TRBV19
d_gene: TRBD1
CDR3nt: TGTGCCAGTAGAGAGGACAGGGGCCCCGAAAAACTGTTTTTT
CDR3aa: CASREDRGPEKLFF

j_gene: TRBJ2-3
abundance: NA
v_gene: TRBV12-5
d_gene: NA
CDR3nt: TGTGCTAGTGGTTCAGGCAGCTATAGCACAGATACGCAGTATTTT
CDR3aa: CASGSGSYSTDTQYF

j_gene: TRBJ1-1
abundance: NA
v_gene: TRBV19
d_gene: NA
CDR3nt: TGTGCCAGTACCCCCTTGGGGGAAACTACTGAAGCTTTCTTT
CDR3aa: CASTPLGETTEAFF

j_gene: TRBJ2-1
abundance: NA
v_gene: TRBV7-9
d_gene: TRBD2
CDR3nt: TGTGCCAGCAGCTTAAGACTAGCGGAGGTCAATGAGCAGTTCTTC
CDR3aa: CASSLRLAEVNEQFF

j_gene: TRBJ1-2
abundance: NA
v_gene: TRBV28
d_gene: NA
CDR3nt: TGTGCCAGCAGTGCCCCAGGGAACTATGGCTACACCTTC
CDR3aa: CASSAPGNYGYTF

j_gene: TRBJ1-5
abundance: NA
v_gene: TRBV9
d_gene: NA
CDR3nt: TGTGCCAGCAGCTTGGGGCTTCTTAGCAATCAGCCCCAGCATTTT
CDR3aa: CASSLGLLSNQPQHF

j_gene: TRBJ1-2
abundance: once
v_gene: TRBV28
d_gene: TRBD1
CDR3nt: TGTGCCAGCAGACGACAGGGGTATGGCTACACCTTC
CDR3aa: CASRRQGYGYTF

j_gene: TRBJ2-7
abundance: NA
v_gene: TRBV10-3
d_gene: TRBD2
CDR3nt: TGTGCCATCAATCTCGGGGGACTAGCGGGAGACGAGCAGTACTTC
CDR3aa: CAINLGGLAGDEQYF

j_gene: TRBJ1-4
abundance: NA
v_gene: TRBV7-9
d_gene: NA
CDR3nt: TGTGCCAGCAGCTTCAACGGGGGACGGGATGAAAAACTGTTTTTT
CDR3aa: CASSFNGGRDEKLFF

j_gene: TRBJ2-7
abundance: NA
v_gene: TRBV6-2/TRBV6-3
d_gene: TRBD2
CDR3nt: TGTGCCAGCAGTCGATCTAGCGGGAGCCGAGGGGAGCAGTACTTC
CDR3aa: CASSRSSGSRGEQYF

j_gene: TRBJ2-1
abundance: NA
v_gene: TRBV7-3
d_gene: TRBD2
CDR3nt: TGTGCCAGCAGCTCCAACGGGAGGTTCGATGAGCAGTTCTTC
CDR3aa: CASSSNGRFDEQFF

j_gene: TRBJ2-3
abundance: NA
v_gene: TRBV30
d_gene: NA
CDR3nt: TGTGCCTGGAGTGTGGGCGGGGGCTTCGCAGATACGCAGTATTTT
CDR3aa: CAWSVGGGFADTQYF

j_gene: TRBJ1-4
abundance: NA
v_gene: TRBV2
d_gene: NA
CDR3nt: TGTGCCAGCAGTGAGGGGAGAGGGGAAAAACTGTTTTTT
CDR3aa: CASSEGRGEKLFF

j_gene: TRBJ2-1
abundance: NA
v_gene: TRBV7-3
d_gene: TRBD1
CDR3nt: TGTGCCAGCAGCTGGGACAGGGGGGTGTCCTACAATGAGCAGTTCTTC
CDR3aa: CASSWDRGVSYNEQFF